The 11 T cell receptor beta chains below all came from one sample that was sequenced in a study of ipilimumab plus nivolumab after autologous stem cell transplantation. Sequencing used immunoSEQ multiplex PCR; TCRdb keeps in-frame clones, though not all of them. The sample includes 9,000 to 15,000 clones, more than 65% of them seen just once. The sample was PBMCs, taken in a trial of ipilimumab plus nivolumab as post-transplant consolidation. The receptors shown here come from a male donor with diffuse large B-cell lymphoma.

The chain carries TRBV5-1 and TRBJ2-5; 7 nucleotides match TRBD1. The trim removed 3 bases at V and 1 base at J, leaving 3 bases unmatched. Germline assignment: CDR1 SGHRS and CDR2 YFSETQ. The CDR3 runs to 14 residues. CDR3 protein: CASSSQGRQETQYF. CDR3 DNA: TGCGCCAGCAGCTCACAGGGGCGCCAAGAGACCCAGTACTTC.

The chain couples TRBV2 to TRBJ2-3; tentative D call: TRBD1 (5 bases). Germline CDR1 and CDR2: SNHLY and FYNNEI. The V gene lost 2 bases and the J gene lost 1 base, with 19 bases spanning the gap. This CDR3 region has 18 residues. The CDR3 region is CASSEWGLRQGRTDTQYF. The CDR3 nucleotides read TGTGCCAGCAGTGAATGGGGTCTACGGCAGGGTCGCACAGATACGCAGTATTTT.

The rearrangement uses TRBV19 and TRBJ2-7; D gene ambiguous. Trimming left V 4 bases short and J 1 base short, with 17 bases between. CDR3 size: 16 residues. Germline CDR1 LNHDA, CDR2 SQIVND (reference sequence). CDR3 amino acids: CASSTNVQVISYEQYF. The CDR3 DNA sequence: TGTGCCAGTAGTACCAACGTTCAGGTTATTTCCTACGAGCAGTACTTC.

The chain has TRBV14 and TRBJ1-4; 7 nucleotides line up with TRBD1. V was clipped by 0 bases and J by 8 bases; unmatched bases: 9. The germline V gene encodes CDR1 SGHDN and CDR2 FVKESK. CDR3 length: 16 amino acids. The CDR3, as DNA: TGTGCCAGCAGCCAAGATTCTTACACAGGGGAAGAAAAACTGTTTTTT. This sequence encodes CASSQDSYTGEEKLFF.

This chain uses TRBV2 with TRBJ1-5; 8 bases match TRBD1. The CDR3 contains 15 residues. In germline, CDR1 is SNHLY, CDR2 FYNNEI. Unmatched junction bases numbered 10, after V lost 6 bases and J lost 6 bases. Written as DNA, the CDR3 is TGTGCCAGCAGGAAAACAGGGGGTCTCAGTCAGCCCCAGCATTTT. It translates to CASRKTGGLSQPQHF. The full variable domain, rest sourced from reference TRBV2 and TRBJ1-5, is EPEVTQTPSHQVTQMGQEVILRCVPISNHLYFYWYRQILGQKVEFLVSFYNNEISEKSEIFDDQFSVERPDGSNFTLKIRSTKLEDSAMYFCASRKTGGLSQPQHFGDGTRLSIL.

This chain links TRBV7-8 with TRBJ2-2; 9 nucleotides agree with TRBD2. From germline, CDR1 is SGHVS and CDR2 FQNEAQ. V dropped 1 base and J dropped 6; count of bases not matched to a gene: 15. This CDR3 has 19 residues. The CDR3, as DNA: TGTGCCAGCAGCTTAGACCCCTTGGAGCGGGAGGTTTTATCCGGGGAGCTGTTTTTT. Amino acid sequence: CASSLDPLEREVLSGELFF.

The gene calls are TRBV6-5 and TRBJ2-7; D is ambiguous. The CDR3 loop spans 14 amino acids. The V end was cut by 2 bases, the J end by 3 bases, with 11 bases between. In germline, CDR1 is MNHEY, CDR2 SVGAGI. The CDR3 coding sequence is TGTGCCAGCAGTTACGGGCAGGATGGCTACGAGCAGTACTTC. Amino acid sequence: CASSYGQDGYEQYF.

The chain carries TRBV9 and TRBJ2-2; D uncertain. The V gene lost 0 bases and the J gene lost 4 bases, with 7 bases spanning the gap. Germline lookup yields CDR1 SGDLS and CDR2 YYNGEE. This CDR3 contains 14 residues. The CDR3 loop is CASSVEGITGELFF. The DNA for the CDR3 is TGTGCCAGCAGCGTAGAAGGCATCACCGGGGAGCTGTTTTTT.

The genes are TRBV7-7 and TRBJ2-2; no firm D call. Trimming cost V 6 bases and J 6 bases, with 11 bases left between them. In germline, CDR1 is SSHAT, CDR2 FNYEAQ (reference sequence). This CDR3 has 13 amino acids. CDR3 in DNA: TGTGCCAGCAGTTCTGGACCTGCCGGGGAGCTGTTTTTT. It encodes CASSSGPAGELFF.

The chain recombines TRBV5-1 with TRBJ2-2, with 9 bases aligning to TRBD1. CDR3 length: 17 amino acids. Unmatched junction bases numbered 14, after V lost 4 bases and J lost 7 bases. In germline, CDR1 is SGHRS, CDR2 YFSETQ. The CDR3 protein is CASSPYLRTGEIGELFF. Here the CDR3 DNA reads TGCGCCAGCAGCCCATACCTACGGACAGGGGAGATCGGGGAGCTGTTTTTT.

Here the CDR3 DNA reads TGTGCCAGCAGCGTAAACAGCTGGGTCCCCTCGGCCGGGGAGCTGTTTTTT. It is translated as CASSVNSWVPSAGELFF. The chain couples TRBV9 to TRBJ2-2; D not resolved. The CDR3 extends over 17 amino acids. Germline loops: CDR1 SGDLS, CDR2 YYNGEE. With 1 base removed from V and 6 bases from J, the gap between germline ends came to 19 bases.